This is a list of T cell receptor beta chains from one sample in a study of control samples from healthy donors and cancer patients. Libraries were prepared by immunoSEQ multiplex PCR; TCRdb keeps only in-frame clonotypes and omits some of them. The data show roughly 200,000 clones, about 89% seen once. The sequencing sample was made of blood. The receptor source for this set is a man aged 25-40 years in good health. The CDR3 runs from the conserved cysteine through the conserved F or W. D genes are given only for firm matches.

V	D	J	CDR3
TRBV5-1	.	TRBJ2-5	CASSFTTGTNQETQYF
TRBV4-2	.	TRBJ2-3	CASSQEGAGAHTDTQYF
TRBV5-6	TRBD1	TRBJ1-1	CASRTGGGNTEAFF
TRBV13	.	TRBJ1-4	CASSFFRIGTNEKLFF
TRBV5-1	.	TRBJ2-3	CASSLALSGNTQYF
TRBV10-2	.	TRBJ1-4	CASRDQNEKLFF
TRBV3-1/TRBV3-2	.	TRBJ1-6	CASHNWRGNSPLHF
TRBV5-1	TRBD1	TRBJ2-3	CASSLDRGEDTQYF
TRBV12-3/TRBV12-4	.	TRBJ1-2	CASSFEGSGGYTF
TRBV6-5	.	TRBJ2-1	CASSYSVVVGNEQFF
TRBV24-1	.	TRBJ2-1	CATSDSQGARGVYNEQFF
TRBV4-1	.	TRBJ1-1	CASSRQNSPNTEAFF
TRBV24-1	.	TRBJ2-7	CATSDPGSYEQYF
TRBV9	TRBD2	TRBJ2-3	CARSPVLAGYTDTQYF
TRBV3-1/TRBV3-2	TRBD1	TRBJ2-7	CASSLQGNHYERQYF
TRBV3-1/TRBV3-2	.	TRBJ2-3	CASSQDHVTDTQYF
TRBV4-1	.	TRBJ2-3	CASSEAQGGVSTDTQYF
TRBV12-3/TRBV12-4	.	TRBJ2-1	CASSPRDEQFF
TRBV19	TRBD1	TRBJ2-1	CASSSGQGWGEQFF
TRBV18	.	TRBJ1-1	CASSPMSGLDTEAFF
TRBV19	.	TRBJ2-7	CASSILHVSSYEQYF
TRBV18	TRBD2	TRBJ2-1	CASSGSGGASNEQFF
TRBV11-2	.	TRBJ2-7	CATSLNGGLDEQYF
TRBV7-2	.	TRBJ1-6	CASSLVSGLSYNSPLHF
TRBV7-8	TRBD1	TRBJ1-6	CASSDRGGNSPLHF
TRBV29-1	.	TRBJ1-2	CSVYVGGRSNYGYTF
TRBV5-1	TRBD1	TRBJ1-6	CASSWDRGADSPLHF
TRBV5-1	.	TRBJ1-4	CASSPVATNEKLFF
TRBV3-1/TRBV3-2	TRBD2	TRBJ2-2	CASSQDRRGGGTGELFF
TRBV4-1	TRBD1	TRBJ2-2	CASSPPGTGNTGELFF
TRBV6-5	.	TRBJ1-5	CASSNQPQHF
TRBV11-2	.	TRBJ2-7	CASSVGTYEQYF
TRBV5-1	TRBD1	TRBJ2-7	CASSSDRGLYEQYF
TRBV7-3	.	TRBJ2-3	CASSQGGAIADTQYF
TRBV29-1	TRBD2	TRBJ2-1	CSVGTSGGYEQFF
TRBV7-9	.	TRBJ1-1	CASSADLNTEAFF
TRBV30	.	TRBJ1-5	CAWSVQPDQPQHF
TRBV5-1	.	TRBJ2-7	CASSSDRENEQYF
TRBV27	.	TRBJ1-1	CASSLLSGQMNTEAFF
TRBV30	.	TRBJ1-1	CAWSPDRSYTEAFF
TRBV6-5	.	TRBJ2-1	CAVLNGIAFNEQFF
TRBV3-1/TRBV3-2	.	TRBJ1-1	CASSLRGAEAFF